This TCR beta chain appears in the sequencing data of a study of T cells expressing NK-cell markers (dated by TCRdb to 2018 to 2021). The study in broad terms: Three sorted T-cell subsets (CD3+CD56+NKG2C+, CD3+CD56+NKG2C- and CD3+CD56-NKG2C+) from fewer than 10 donors had their TCR beta-chain repertoires profiled. Among the eight sequenced donors, seven were HCMV-seropositive and one was HCMV-seronegative. The eight sequenced donors were randomly selected healthy volunteers, three men and five women. Sequencing of the libraries produced 2 x 150 bp reads on Illumina HiSeq 2000/2500, MiSeq or NextSeq.

To note about this clonotype: Its antigen is unknown.

Sequencing instrument: Illumina HiSeq 2000. The TCR beta cDNA libraries were made using 5'RACE template switching, a step that added both a universal primer site and unique molecular identifiers. Priming for cDNA synthesis came from the TCR beta constant segment, and two successive PCR amplification steps followed. The published analysis was carried out like this. Reads were demultiplexed and grouped by UMI with MIGEC, and clonotypes were assembled and quantified with MiTCR. To exclude erroneous sequences, any TCR cDNA sequence not supported by at least two reads was discarded. Downstream repertoire analysis used the tcR package, and clonotypes were matched across fractions by CDR3 nucleotide sequence plus V segment. Antigen specificity was annotated against VDJdb with VDJmatch, allowing one amino acid substitution in CDR3. TCRdb reprocessed the public reads and reports one entry per CDR3 protein sequence, without DNA. Here the V and J calls rest on TCRdb's processing, not on the authors' analysis. The table for this sample records hundreds of thousands of distinct CDR3 sequences. The ten largest clones capture 4% to 5% of the sample.

Including the terminal cysteine and phenylalanine, the CDR3 comprises 12 residues. Only the protein is on record. Looking up the germline V gene yields CDR1 SGHDN and CDR2 FVKESK. HCMV serostatus was determined by detecting HCMV-specific IgG in serum with a commercial ELISA kit. Ficoll density gradient centrifugation was used to isolate peripheral blood mononuclear cells from blood. Results the study describes overall, beyond this receptor: It remained unclear whether the expanded NKG2C-expressing T cell clones were specific for HCMV antigens. Those dominant clonotypes were again the most abundant among CD3+CD56-NKG2C+ cells in a handful of donors, at about 28.3-65%. In five to seven donors, the dominant CD3+CD56+NKG2C+ clonotypes were among the top 10 CD8+ clonotypes and accounted for about 1.0-8% of CD8+ T cells.

The source material was blood T cells: a sorted CD56 or NKG2C T cell subset, CD4+ or CD8+ T cells, or bulk PBMC T cells (not recorded which). The receptor chain draws on TRBV14 and TRBJ2-3. The sequence was collected from a woman between 18 and 70 years old in good health. The CDR3 in this case is CASSHVADTQYF.